Each of the 30 T cell receptor beta chains below was sequenced from the same sample in a study of blood T cell repertoires in COVID-19. This table comes from immunoSEQ multiplex PCR, and its TCRdb copy is limited to in-frame clones, with some not included. The table records fewer than 400,000 clones, 90% to 95% of them present only once. Specimen: PBMCs or T cells enriched from blood (not recorded which). The receptors here all came from a woman in her twenties or thirties who had been exposed to COVID-19.

V usage is TRBV2 and J usage is TRBJ1-6; no firm D call. Deletions cut 8 bases from V and 7 bases from J, with 15 bases between. From germline, CDR1 is SNHLY and CDR2 FYNNEI. This CDR3 is 14 amino acids long. The CDR3, as DNA: TGTGCCAGCCTATCGGGGATTTGGAATTCACCCCTCCACTTT. Amino acid sequence: CASLSGIWNSPLHF. The full variable domain, with the rest looked up from reference TRBV2 and TRBJ1-6, is EPEVTQTPSHQVTQMGQEVILRCVPISNHLYFYWYRQILGQKVEFLVSFYNNEISEKSEIFDDQFSVERPDGSNFTLKIRSTKLEDSAMYFCASLSGIWNSPLHFGNGTRLTVT.

V usage is TRBV7-9 and J usage is TRBJ2-5, with D possibly TRBD1 on 6 matching bases. CDR1 is SEHNR and CDR2 is FQNEAQ in the germline V gene (reference sequence). The CDR3 spans 13 residues. Trimming removed 5 bases at V and 5 bases at J, with 12 bases between. Written as DNA, the CDR3 is TGTGCCAGCAGCGAGCAACAGGGCGAGACCCAGTACTTC. Translating gives CASSEQQGETQYF.

As DNA, the CDR3 is TGTGCCACCAGTGATTTAACTACAGAGCTGTTTTTT. Its translation is CATSDLTTELFF. The V and J genes are TRBV24-1 and TRBJ2-2, with D hard to call. V was clipped by 1 base and J by 11 bases, with 7 bases between them. The V gene's germline CDR1 is KGHDR and CDR2 SFDVKD. The CDR3 covers 12 residues.

The rearrangement joins TRBV18 to TRBJ1-6; no clear D. V was cut by 2 bases and J by 10 bases, with 9 bases left in between. Germline CDR1 KGHSH, CDR2 LQKENI. The CDR3 spans 13 residues. Written as DNA, the CDR3 is TGTGCCAGCTCACCAGAGAGGATCTCACCCCTCCACTTT. As protein: CASSPERISPLHF.

This rearrangement joins TRBV2 to TRBJ1-2; D is possibly TRBD1 (6 bases). CDR3 length equals 13 residues. CDR1 is SNHLY, CDR2 FYNNEI, per germline. V dropped 3 bases and J dropped 8 bases, with 13 bases sitting between them. The CDR3 DNA sequence: TGTGCCAGCAGTGATAGCGGGGGCGGAGGCTACACCTTC. This sequence encodes CASSDSGGGGYTF.

The V gene is TRBV30, the J gene TRBJ1-2; D remains ambiguous. There are 12 residues in the CDR3. V lost 2 bases and J lost 6, with 10 bases in between. Per germline, CDR1 GTSNPN and CDR2 SVGIG (reference sequence). The CDR3 region has the DNA TGTGCCTGGAGTCCATACTTAGATGGCTACACCTTC. Translating gives CAWSPYLDGYTF.

This chain joins TRBV7-9 and TRBJ1-6; TRBD1 agrees at 9 bases. With V trimmed by 5 bases and J by 9 bases, 5 bases remained unmatched. The CDR3 length is 14 residues. Germline loops: CDR1 SEHNR, CDR2 FQNEAQ (reference sequence). Here the CDR3 reads CASSNRQGVSPLHF. Here the CDR3 DNA reads TGTGCCAGCAGCAACAGACAGGGGGTTTCACCCCTCCACTTT.

In this sample, this clone turned up once. Different DNA sequences within this sample yield the same CDR3. The chain uses TRBV18 and TRBJ1-6, with D perhaps TRBD1 (5 bases). CDR1 is KGHSH and CDR2 is LQKENI in the germline V gene. V gave up 2 bases and J gave up 4 bases, with 6 bases separating them. The CDR3 sequence is 14 residues long. The CDR3 sequence: CASSPTGYNSPLHF. DNA for the CDR3: TGTGCCAGCTCACCAACAGGTTATAATTCACCCCTCCACTTT. Using reference TRBV18 and TRBJ1-6 for the parts outside the CDR3, the full variable domain is NAGVMQNPRHLVRRRGQEARLRCSPMKGHSHVYWYRQLPEEGLKFMVYLQKENIIDESGMPKERFSAEFPKEGPSILRIQQVVRGDSAAYFCASSPTGYNSPLHFGNGTRLTVT.

This chain joins TRBV5-1 and TRBJ1-1; D gene ambiguous. Germline V gene sequence: CDR1 SGHRS, CDR2 YFSETQ. Trimming removed 2 bases at V and 4 bases at J, with 9 bases between. The CDR3 covers 13 residues. The CDR3 DNA follows: TGCGCCAGCAGCTTAACATTGGTCACTGAAGCTTTCTTT. Its translation is CASSLTLVTEAFF.

The V gene is TRBV4-2, the J gene TRBJ1-4; possibly TRBD1 for D (5 bases). The CDR3 is 18 residues long. Germline V gives CDR1 LGHNA, CDR2 YNFKEQ. The V end lost 7 bases, the J end lost 3 bases, and 24 bases lay between the germline ends. The CDR3 loop reads CASKNSLVLKGANEKLFF. CDR3 in DNA: TGTGCCAGCAAGAACAGTCTCGTCCTGAAAGGGGCTAATGAAAAACTGTTTTTT.

This chain links TRBV7-6 with TRBJ1-3, with a weak D call TRBD1 (6 bases). V lost 0 bases to trimming and J lost 4 bases, with 10 bases between them. CDR1 SGHVS and CDR2 FNYEAQ come from the germline V gene. This CDR3 comprises 15 residues. The CDR3 loop is CASSLAQGLGNTIYF. CDR3 DNA sequence: TGTGCCAGCAGCTTAGCTCAGGGGCTGGGAAACACCATATATTTT.

For this clone: The junction and the germline gene differ at one end; a read error may be behind it. This chain connects TRBV11-2 to TRBJ1-2; 8 bases fit TRBD1. The CDR3 loop spans 16 amino acids. Per germline, CDR1 SGHAT and CDR2 FQNNGV. The CDR3 region is CASTLKRDRPPYGYTF. The DNA for the CDR3 is TGTGCCAGCACCTTAAAACGGGACAGGCCACCCTATGGCTACACCTTC.

V and J are TRBV7-8 and TRBJ2-5; 7 bases map to TRBD2. From germline, CDR1 is SGHVS and CDR2 FQNEAQ. The CDR3 contains 17 residues. Trimming at V came to 1 base and at J to 1 base, leaving 9 bases not matched to a gene. The CDR3 reads CASSLGGSSYLQETQYF. Written as DNA, the CDR3 is TGTGCCAGCAGCTTAGGCGGGAGTTCCTATCTCCAAGAGACCCAGTACTTC. Based on the CDR3 plus reference TRBV7-8 and TRBJ2-5, the full variable domain is GAGVSQSPRYKVAKRGQDVALRCDPISGHVSLFWYQQALGQGPEFLTYFQNEAQLDKSGLPSDRFFAERPEGSVSTLKIQRTQQEDSAVYLCASSLGGSSYLQETQYFGPGTRLLVL.

The sample holds one count of this clone. The chain links TRBV18 to TRBJ2-1; no clear D gene. Germline V gives CDR1 KGHSH, CDR2 LQKENI. Trimming pared 2 bases from V and 10 bases from J, leaving 12 bases between. The CDR3 covers 13 residues. Written as DNA, the CDR3 is TGTGCCAGCTCACCAAACGAGCACGGGGAGCAGTTCTTC. Amino acids: CASSPNEHGEQFF. The complete variable domain, with remaining parts taken from reference TRBV18 and TRBJ2-1, reads NAGVMQNPRHLVRRRGQEARLRCSPMKGHSHVYWYRQLPEEGLKFMVYLQKENIIDESGMPKERFSAEFPKEGPSILRIQQVVRGDSAAYFCASSPNEHGEQFFGPGTRLTVL.

The chain is built from TRBV2 and TRBJ1-1; the D is unclear. V was cut by 7 bases and J by 1 base, with 7 bases left in between. CDR1 and CDR2 (germline): SNHLY, FYNNEI. There are 12 residues in the CDR3. The CDR3 sequence: CASKRENTEAFF. Written as DNA, the CDR3 is TGTGCCAGCAAAAGAGAGAACACTGAAGCTTTCTTT.

The rearrangement joins TRBV5-1 to TRBJ2-7; D is perhaps TRBD1 (5 bases). The germline V and J ends were trimmed by 0 bases and 5 bases, with 15 bases remaining between them. Germline CDR1 and CDR2: SGHRS and YFSETQ. The CDR3 sequence is 15 residues long. CDR3 residues: CASSLESRVRDEQYF. The CDR3 nucleotides are TGCGCCAGCAGCTTGGAGTCCAGGGTCAGGGACGAGCAGTACTTC.

CDR3 nucleotide sequence: TGTGCCAGCAGTTTATCGCGGGGGATTGGAAACACCATATATTTT. It is translated as CASSLSRGIGNTIYF. V gene TRBV27 combines with J gene TRBJ1-3; a weak D match, TRBD1 (5 bases). Germline V gene lookup returns CDR1 MNHEY and CDR2 SMNVEV (reference sequence). The CDR3 has 15 residues. With 0 bases removed from V and 3 bases from J, the gap between germline ends came to 9 bases.

This chain links TRBV5-6 with TRBJ2-7; 11 bases are shared with TRBD1. The ends lost 5 bases at V and 6 bases at J; junction bases unmatched: 13. Germline lookup yields CDR1 SGHDT and CDR2 YYEEEE. The CDR3 has 16 amino acids. CDR3 protein: CASSLFLRTGGSEQYF. The CDR3 DNA reads TGTGCCAGCAGTCTGTTTCTTCGGACAGGGGGCAGCGAGCAGTACTTC.

CDR3 loop: CASSQDRARSNTEAFF. The CDR3 nucleotides read TGCGCCAGCAGCCAAGATCGAGCGAGATCGAACACTGAAGCTTTCTTT. This chain joins TRBV4-3 and TRBJ1-1, with D hard to call. The germline V and J ends were trimmed by 0 bases and 1 base, with 12 bases remaining between them. Germline CDR1 is LGHNA and CDR2 is YSLEER. The CDR3 runs 16 residues.

J is TRBJ2-3 and V is TRBV6-2 or TRBV6-3; tentatively, D is TRBD2 (6 bases). Germline values: CDR1 MNHEY, CDR2 SVGEGT. The germline V and J ends were trimmed by 5 bases and 7 bases, with 13 bases remaining between them. The CDR3 length is 13 residues. CDR3 sequence: CASSPTSRNTQYF. Written as DNA, the CDR3 is TGTGCCAGCAGTCCCACTAGCAGAAATACGCAGTATTTT.

J is TRBJ1-1 and V is TRBV7-2; no definite D call. The germline gives CDR1 SGHTA, CDR2 FQGNSA. Trimming pared 3 bases from V and 8 bases from J, leaving 10 bases between. There are 12 residues in the CDR3. CDR3 residues: CASSFARAEAFF. CDR3 coding DNA: TGTGCCAGCAGCTTCGCTCGAGCCGAAGCTTTCTTT.

The chain carries TRBV9 and TRBJ1-2; a possible D gene is TRBD1 (6 bases). Germline loops: CDR1 SGDLS, CDR2 YYNGEE. The CDR3 is 15 amino acids. Trimming removed 3 bases from V and 3 bases from J, with 15 bases in between. CDR3 sequence (DNA): TGTGCCAGCAGCGCCCGACAGGACCCCTACTATGGCTACACCTTC. Its protein is CASSARQDPYYGYTF.

Written as DNA, the CDR3 is TGTGCCAGTCACCGGGACAGGCACTCCTACGAGCAGTACTTC. Encoded protein: CASHRDRHSYEQYF. This chain uses TRBV7-2 with TRBJ2-7; 8 bases align to TRBD1. The ends lost 9 bases at V and 0 bases at J; junction bases unmatched: 7. The CDR3 has 14 amino acids. Germline CDR1 SGHTA, CDR2 FQGNSA.

The DNA for the CDR3 is TGCGCCAGCAGTTTAGGACAGGGGGGCACAGATACGCAGTATTTT. As protein: CASSLGQGGTDTQYF. The chain recombines TRBV5-1 with TRBJ2-3, with 10 bases identical to TRBD1. Trimming took 5 bases from V and 1 from J; bases not matched to a gene: 4. CDR3 size: 15 residues. The germline V gene encodes CDR1 SGHRS and CDR2 YFSETQ.

The V and J genes are TRBV27 and TRBJ1-2; D is ambiguous. This CDR3 has 15 amino acids. The V gene lost 2 bases and the J gene lost 4 bases, with 14 bases spanning the gap. Germline CDR1 MNHEY, CDR2 SMNVEV (reference sequence). As DNA, the CDR3 is TGTGCCAGCAGTTTAACGGGAGACTTGGTCTATGGCTACACCTTC. Protein: CASSLTGDLVYGYTF.

The chain has TRBV27 and TRBJ1-5; 7 bases agree with TRBD1. Germline CDR1 reads MNHEY; CDR2 reads SMNVEV (reference sequence). The trim removed 2 bases at V and 3 bases at J, leaving 4 bases unmatched. The length of the CDR3 is 15 residues. The CDR3 DNA reads TGTGCCAGCAGTTTAGATGGGACAGTCAATCAGCCCCAGCATTTT. Its translation: CASSLDGTVNQPQHF.

This sequence joins TRBV5-1 and TRBJ1-4; possible D gene TRBD1, 6 bases. The CDR3 is 13 residues long. CDR1 is SGHRS, CDR2 YFSETQ, per germline. Trimming removed 4 bases at V and 8 bases at J, with 12 bases between. In DNA form, the CDR3 reads TGCGCCAGCAGCCAGTCAACAGGGGAAAAACTGTTTTTT. Translation: CASSQSTGEKLFF. Using reference TRBV5-1 and TRBJ1-4 for the parts outside the CDR3, the full variable domain is KAGVTQTPRYLIKTRGQQVTLSCSPISGHRSVSWYQQTPGQGLQFLFEYFSETQRNKGNFPGRFSGRQFSNSRSEMNVSTLELGDSALYLCASSQSTGEKLFFGSGTQLSVL.

This chain links TRBV5-1 with TRBJ1-1; no firm D call. V shed 0 bases and J shed 4 bases, with 16 bases lying between them. The germline gives CDR1 SGHRS, CDR2 YFSETQ. There are 16 residues in the CDR3. The CDR3 sequence: CASSLGTLGGVTEAFF. Written as DNA, the CDR3 is TGCGCCAGCAGCTTGGGGACCCTGGGCGGGGTCACTGAAGCTTTCTTT.

V usage is TRBV19 and J usage is TRBJ1-5, with D uncertain. This CDR3 spans 15 amino acids. Germline V gene data show CDR1 as LNHDA and CDR2 as SQIVND (reference sequence). V lost 9 bases and J 0 bases, leaving 15 bases between the germline ends. The CDR3 reads CASITGWDSNQPQHF. CDR3 nucleotide sequence: TGTGCCAGCATTACGGGATGGGATAGCAATCAGCCCCAGCATTTT.

The chain is built from TRBV30 and TRBJ1-6; the D gene is possibly TRBD1 (5 bases). CDR1 and CDR2 (germline): GTSNPN, SVGIG (reference sequence). Deletions cut 8 bases from V and 4 bases from J, with 21 bases between. This CDR3 spans 16 amino acids. In DNA form, the CDR3 reads TGTGCCACCTCAAAGGGCAGGGAAAGTTATAATTCACCCCTCCACTTT. It translates to CATSKGRESYNSPLHF.